This T cell receptor (beta chain) stems from a study of Graves' ophthalmopathy and Graves' hyperthyroidism. Findings and caveats of the study: For predicting ophthalmopathy progression, the model had 60% to 71% sensitivity and approximately 72% specificity.

About this clonotype: As yet, its antigen is unknown.

Amplified material comprised TCR beta CDR3 regions derived from RNA transcripts. Investigators did first-round RT-PCR with HTBI primers, then second-round multiplex PCR. MiXCR was run by TCRdb on the multiplex PCR reads, yielding one entry per CDR3 protein. The sample contains just over 600,000 distinct CDR3 sequences, 20% to 25% of which appear only once. Patients with other autoimmune diseases, uncontrolled infections, pregnancy or lactation were excluded. This CDR3 spans 13 amino acids. V was clipped by 2 bases and J by 6 bases, with 7 bases between them. Per germline, CDR1 MNHEY and CDR2 SVGAGI. The chain is built from TRBV6-5 and TRBJ2-2; D gene ambiguous. Sequences were obtained from peripheral blood. This TCR came from a woman aged 18 to 35 with stable Graves' hyperthyroidism. Some clones in this sample may be carry-over from other donors' samples. The CDR3 sequence is CASSYRESGELFF. The CDR3 DNA is TGTGCCAGCAGTTACCGTGAATCCGGGGAGCTGTTTTTT.